The clone carrying this T cell receptor (beta chain) was seen a single time. The V gene lost 5 bases and the J gene lost 5 bases, with 14 bases spanning the gap. The CDR3 runs 13 residues. CDR1 is SGHDT and CDR2 is YYEEEE in the germline V gene. These data originate in a study of T-cell reconstitution after alpha-beta-depleted transplantation in children. This sample's TCRbeta library carried unique molecular identifier barcodes. TCRdb reanalysed the PCR reads using MiXCR and keeps one entry per CDR3 protein. This table has 350,000 to 500,000 distinct CDR3 sequences, roughly 43% appearing once. The material sequenced was PBMCs, taken before TCRalphabeta/CD19-depleted stem cell transplant. This sequence originates from a girl aged 2-9 years with aplastic anemia, due to receive a stem cell transplant. The chain links TRBV5-6 to TRBJ2-7; tentative D call: TRBD2 (6 bases). The CDR3 DNA reads TGTGCCAGCAGTTCGGGCGGGGCAAACGAGCAGTACTTC. It translates to CASSSGGANEQYF. Looking up the rest from reference TRBV5-6 and TRBJ2-7 gives the full variable domain: DAGVTQSPTHLIKTRGQQVTLRCSPKSGHDTVSWYQQALGQGPQFIFQYYEEEERQRGNFPDRFSGHQFPNYSSELNVNALLLGDSALYLCASSSGGANEQYFGPGTRLTVT.